The clone carrying this T cell receptor beta chain has just a few counts. As yet, its antigen is unknown. The data were taken from a study of T cell repertoires in cytomegalovirus infection. Study at large: Public TCR beta signatures were indicative of both CMV infection and a matching HLA type. Study-wide results and caveats: Pooled public TCR beta family frequency picked out CMV carriers with the relevant HLA.

The J segment lost 2 bases and the V segment lost 6 bases, leaving 6 bases of the junction unmatched. Germline-derived CDR1 and CDR2 are SEHNR and FQNEAQ (reference sequence). This CDR3 has 14 amino acids. TCRdb fed the reads into MiXCR, producing one record per CDR3 protein. The sample holds more than 110,000 distinct CDR3 sequences, 30% to 40% seen once. The sequence came from a human donor in good health (CMV status not recorded). Some clones in this sample may be carry-over from other donors' samples. J is TRBJ1-1 and V is TRBV7-9, with TRBD1 matching 7 bases. The specimen was CD8+ T cells from cultured PBMCs, collected from culture after CMV antigen stimulation. The CDR3 DNA sequence: TGTGCCAGCAGGAGACAGGGCGATAACACTGAAGCTTTCTTT. It encodes CASRRQGDNTEAFF.